These 9 T cell receptor beta chains were sequenced from one sample in a study of persistence of HIV-infected CD4 T cells (dated by TCRdb to between 2020 and 2021). The immunoSEQ hsTCRB assay version 4 in survey mode was used to sequence TCRbeta repertoires from genomic DNA. TCRdb holds this immuneACCESS table with in-frame rearrangements only. Some clones are missing; in checked studies, unresolved V genes explain under half, and the rest has no known cause. The sample table shows around 35,000 clones, and roughly 80% are seen once. The top ten clones comprise roughly 0.99% of the sample. Read against the paper, the sample's treatment or condition label means: suppressive antiretroviral therapy. A pool of overlapping HIV-1 Gag 15-mer peptides, at 1 ug per peptide per mL, was used to stimulate the cells. Memory populations depleted of antigen-responding cells were obtained by sorting nonresponding CD40L-negative CD69-negative CD45RO-high memory CD4+ T cells.

Their target antigens are unknown. This specimen was cultured CD4+ T cells from PBMCs, taken from a patient who received antiretroviral therapy. This sample's cell subset or site label indicates: CD40L-CD69- CD45RO-high memory CD4 T cells not responding to Gag peptides. The origin of the receptors is an adult with HIV. The donor label of this sample is uncertain.

The gene calls are TRBV29-1 and TRBJ2-1; D gene uncertain. This CDR3 comprises 16 residues. The V gene's germline CDR1 is SQVTM and CDR2 ANQGSEA. V was shortened by 0 bases and J by 3 bases, with 15 bases between the two germline ends. The CDR3 here is CSVEDQARPLYNEQFF. The CDR3 nucleotides are TGCAGCGTTGAAGATCAGGCACGGCCCCTCTACAATGAGCAGTTCTTC.

The chain recombines TRBV12-3 or TRBV12-4 with TRBJ2-1; weak D call: TRBD1 (6 bases). This CDR3 spans 12 amino acids. Trimming left V 5 bases short and J 8 bases short, with 10 bases between. CDR3 coding DNA: TGTGCCAGCAGTGTACAGGGTTATGAGCAGTTCTTC. Encoded protein: CASSVQGYEQFF.

The V and J genes are TRBV5-1 and TRBJ2-3, with D maybe TRBD2 (5 bases). This CDR3 spans 15 amino acids. Trimming took off 3 bases at V and 2 bases at J, with 13 bases between the two ends. CDR1 and CDR2 (germline): SGHRS, YFSETQ. CDR3 sequence (DNA): TGCGCCAGCAGCTCGAACGGACTCCCCACAGATACGCAGTATTTT. This encodes CASSSNGLPTDTQYF.

The V and J genes are TRBV7-3 and TRBJ2-5; either TRBD1 or TRBD2 may supply D (7 bases each). The V gene's germline CDR1 is SGHTA and CDR2 FQGTGA. Trimming left V 2 bases short and J 3 bases short, with 13 bases between. The CDR3 length is 15 residues. Here the CDR3 DNA reads TGTGCCAGCAGCTTACAGGGGGGGAGGAAAGAGACCCAGTACTTC. It codes for CASSLQGGRKETQYF.

The V and J genes are TRBV9 and TRBJ2-4; D is unresolved. The CDR3 is made up of 13 amino acids. The germline V gene encodes CDR1 SGDLS and CDR2 YYNGEE. Trimming left V 0 bases short and J 3 bases short, with 4 bases between. The DNA for the CDR3 is TGTGCCAGCAGCGTAGGGGGCAAAAACATTCAGTACTTC. Its protein product is CASSVGGKNIQYF.

The rearrangement uses TRBV19 and TRBJ2-1; TRBD1 matches at 9 bases. The length of the CDR3 is 12 residues. Germline V gene data show CDR1 as LNHDA and CDR2 as SQIVND (reference sequence). The junction had 2 bases not matched to a gene; V was cut back by 8 bases and J by 6 bases. The CDR3 loop is CASLDRGNEQFF. For the CDR3, the DNA is TGTGCCAGTCTGGACAGGGGCAATGAGCAGTTCTTC.

This chain links TRBV6-6 with TRBJ1-5; D is unclear. Germline V gene lookup returns CDR1 MNHNY and CDR2 SVGAGI (reference sequence). V gave up 6 bases and J gave up 0 bases, with 6 bases separating them. The CDR3 spans 13 residues. The CDR3, as DNA: TGTGCCAGCAGGCGGGATAGCAATCAGCCCCAGCATTTT. As protein: CASRRDSNQPQHF.

The chain links TRBV5-5 to TRBJ1-1; perhaps TRBD1 as D (6 bases). The CDR3 spans 16 residues. With 0 bases removed from V and 5 bases from J, the gap between germline ends came to 17 bases. The germline gives CDR1 SGHKS, CDR2 YYEKEE (reference sequence). CDR3 nucleotides: TGTGCCAGCAGCTTGGTATGGGGGCGCCCTGGGACTGAAGCTTTCTTT. As protein: CASSLVWGRPGTEAFF.

The V and J genes are TRBV5-1 and TRBJ2-5; the D gene is possibly TRBD1 (6 bases). The CDR3 extends over 11 amino acids. Trimming stripped 4 bases from V and 6 bases from J, with 7 bases between. CDR1 and CDR2 (germline): SGHRS, YFSETQ. Here the CDR3 DNA reads TGCGCCAGCAGCCAGGGGCAGACCCAGTACTTC. Its translation is CASSQGQTQYF.